Below, 29 T cell receptor beta chains from the same sample are listed, as sequenced in a study of shared clonotypes between healthy human individuals (dated by TCRdb to between 2020 and 2021). Preparation of the library involved the immunoSEQ multiplex PCR assay. This immuneACCESS table, as held by TCRdb, lists in-frame sequences with V and J called but not all clones. Of the missing ones, under half trace to an unresolved V gene in checked studies; the others have no known cause. Present in this sample are millions of clones, 90% to 95% of which were seen just once. The ten largest clones represent 0.1% to 0.15% of the sample. Sequences were obtained from naive CD4+ T cells sorted from blood. This sample's cell subset or site label indicates: CD45RA+ positively selected. These receptors were collected from a man younger than 30 in good health.

The chain employs TRBV7-6 and TRBJ1-5; the D is unclear. CDR1 SGHVS and CDR2 FNYEAQ come from the germline V gene. V was trimmed by 2 bases and J by 5 bases, leaving 10 bases between them. This CDR3 spans 14 amino acids. CDR3 sequence: CASSLMGWDQPQHF. The CDR3 DNA follows: TGTGCCAGCAGCTTAATGGGTTGGGATCAGCCCCAGCATTTT.

The V call is TRBV10-3, the J call TRBJ2-5; TRBD1 or TRBD2 may be the D gene (6 bases each). This CDR3 has 19 residues. Trimming took 2 bases from V and 5 from J, leaving 27 bases between them. Germline V lookup: CDR1 ENHRY, CDR2 SYGVKD. CDR3 region: CAISEMGVGLGGPMETQYF. DNA of the CDR3: TGTGCCATCAGTGAGATGGGTGTTGGTTTGGGGGGCCCAATGGAGACCCAGTACTTC.

The rearrangement joins TRBV21-1 to TRBJ1-3. TRBV21-1 has pseudogene status. This CDR3 has 15 amino acids. CDR3 coding DNA: TGTGCCAGCAGCCAAAGCGAGGACCGAAGAAACACCATATATTTT. Protein: CASSQSEDRRNTIYF.

The chain couples TRBV7-9 to TRBJ1-2, with D possibly TRBD1 on 5 matching bases. CDR1 is SEHNR and CDR2 is FQNEAQ in the germline V gene (reference sequence). The CDR3 consists of 14 residues. The V end lost 5 bases, the J end lost 7 bases, and 17 bases lay between the germline ends. The CDR3 reads CASSAFGRAIGYTF. The CDR3 region has the DNA TGTGCCAGCAGCGCCTTTGGCAGGGCTATTGGCTACACCTTC.

The chain combines TRBV2 with TRBJ1-6; the match to TRBD1 covers 9 bases. From germline, CDR1 is SNHLY and CDR2 FYNNEI. Unmatched junction bases numbered 8, after V lost 5 bases and J lost 6 bases. The CDR3 is 16 amino acids. The CDR3 here is CASSLDRGLFNSPLHF. In DNA form, the CDR3 reads TGTGCCAGCAGTCTGGACAGGGGCCTTTTTAATTCACCCCTCCACTTT.

This rearrangement joins TRBV4-1 to TRBJ2-7, with 9 bases identical to TRBD2. The trim removed 1 base at V and 5 bases at J, leaving 3 bases unmatched. The germline gives CDR1 MGHRA, CDR2 YSYEKL. CDR3 length: 14 amino acids. Written as DNA, the CDR3 is TGCGCCAGCAGCCAAGCACTAGCGGGCGACGAGCAGTACTTC. Amino acid sequence: CASSQALAGDEQYF.

With regard to this clone: Within the sample, other DNA sequences also encode this same CDR3. The chain carries TRBV5-1 and TRBJ1-2, with D unclear. Trimming removed 0 bases at V and 4 bases at J, with 13 bases between. The CDR3 runs to 15 residues. CDR1 SGHRS and CDR2 YFSETQ come from the germline V gene. CDR3 in amino acids: CASSLEPGLGYGYTF. CDR3 DNA sequence: TGCGCCAGCAGCTTGGAGCCGGGCTTGGGCTATGGCTACACCTTC.

This chain joins TRBV10-3 and TRBJ2-3, with 8 bases identical to TRBD2. This CDR3 is 15 amino acids long. V lost 7 bases and J lost 3; bases outside the gene matches: 9. The germline CDR1 and CDR2 sequences are ENHRY and SYGVKD. The CDR3 nucleotides read TGTGCCATCAACCCTCGGAGCGGGGGAACAGATACGCAGTATTTT. Its protein is CAINPRSGGTDTQYF.

The chain links TRBV5-1 to TRBJ1-3, with D unclear. The germline gives CDR1 SGHRS, CDR2 YFSETQ. V was cut by 4 bases and J by 2 bases, with 10 bases left in between. This CDR3 region has 14 residues. The CDR3 region is CASSPDGAGNTIYF. As DNA, the CDR3 is TGCGCCAGCAGCCCGGACGGAGCTGGAAACACCATATATTTT.

The chain recombines TRBV30 with TRBJ2-5, with a possible D match to TRBD2 (6 bases). Germline-derived CDR1 and CDR2 are GTSNPN and SVGIG (reference sequence). V was cut by 2 bases and J by 2 bases, with 21 bases left in between. CDR3 size: 17 residues. CDR3 in amino acids: CAWSLPAGYGVQETQYF. The CDR3 nucleotides are TGTGCCTGGAGTCTCCCGGCGGGATACGGGGTGCAAGAGACCCAGTACTTC.

This chain connects TRBV10-3 to TRBJ1-1; D gene ambiguous. The V end lost 0 bases, the J end lost 11 bases, and 10 bases lay between the germline ends. The CDR3 contains 12 residues. The V gene's germline CDR1 is ENHRY and CDR2 SYGVKD. This CDR3 reads CAISESPDAAFF. The CDR3 nucleotides are TGTGCCATCAGTGAGTCGCCCGACGCCGCTTTCTTT.

The V and J genes are TRBV5-1 and TRBJ2-1; possible D gene TRBD1, 5 bases. The germline V gene has CDR1 SGHRS and CDR2 YFSETQ. The CDR3 has 14 amino acids. Trimming removed 3 bases from V and 4 bases from J, with 11 bases in between. The CDR3 spells CASSSLTAYNEQFF. The CDR3 nucleotides read TGCGCCAGCAGCTCGTTGACAGCGTACAATGAGCAGTTCTTC.

The chain links TRBV18 to TRBJ1-1, with no clear D. Between the trimmed V and J ends, which lost 4 bases and 6 bases, there was a span of 9 bases. The CDR3 contains 12 residues. Germline-derived CDR1 and CDR2 are KGHSH and LQKENI. The CDR3 here is CASSHPWAEAFF. The CDR3 DNA sequence: TGTGCCAGCTCACATCCATGGGCTGAAGCTTTCTTT.

The count of this clone is one. V usage is TRBV21-1 and J usage is TRBJ1-2; the D call of TRBD1 is as the table states it, not checked on the DNA. TRBV21-1 is tagged as a pseudogene. The CDR3 consists of 18 residues. CDR3 sequence: CASSNVDRDRDRDYGYTF. The DNA for the CDR3 is TGTGCCAGCAGCAATGTAGACCGGGACAGGGATCGGGACTATGGCTACACCTTC.

This sequence joins TRBV10-3 and TRBJ1-6; 8 bases match TRBD1. V was pared by 3 bases and J by 0 bases, with 1 base of the junction left unmatched. Germline CDR1 and CDR2: ENHRY and SYGVKD. The CDR3 extends over 16 amino acids. The CDR3 nucleotides read TGTGCCATCAGTGATCAGGGGGCCTCCTATAATTCACCCCTCCACTTT. Residues: CAISDQGASYNSPLHF.

This clone was detected only once. This sequence joins TRBV10-3 and TRBJ1-1; D unclear. Germline CDR1 and CDR2: ENHRY and SYGVKD. The V and J ends lost 8 bases and 0 bases respectively, with 10 bases between them. The CDR3 extends over 13 amino acids. This chain's CDR3 is CAIGGSMNTEAFF. CDR3 bases: TGTGCCATCGGCGGCAGTATGAACACTGAAGCTTTCTTT.

Turning to this clone: The same CDR3 can be traced to other DNA sequences in this sample. The V call is TRBV2, the J call TRBJ2-3, with D tentatively TRBD1 (6 bases). From germline, CDR1 is SNHLY and CDR2 FYNNEI. With 4 bases removed from V and 0 bases from J, the gap between germline ends came to 11 bases. The CDR3 extends over 15 amino acids. CDR3 sequence (DNA): TGTGCCAGCAGTGCCGGGACACCTAGCACAGATACGCAGTATTTT. This gives the protein CASSAGTPSTDTQYF.

The chain employs TRBV11-2 and TRBJ1-4; the D is unclear. Trimming stripped 4 bases from V and 4 bases from J, with 10 bases between. Germline V CDR1 and CDR2: SGHAT, FQNNGV. This CDR3 contains 14 residues. This CDR3 reads CASSSTGLNEKLFF. The CDR3 DNA sequence: TGTGCCAGCAGCTCAACGGGTCTTAATGAAAAACTGTTTTTT.

In the case of this clone: Additional DNA sequences in this sample encode the identical CDR3. The J gene is TRBJ1-1, the V gene TRBV18; possible D gene TRBD1, 5 bases. This CDR3 has 13 amino acids. CDR1 and CDR2 from the germline V gene are KGHSH and LQKENI. V lost 5 bases, J lost 1 base, and 8 bases lay in between. The CDR3, as DNA: TGTGCCAGCTCAGCGGGACGGAACACTGAAGCTTTCTTT. Protein product: CASSAGRNTEAFF.

This rearrangement joins TRBV6-1 to TRBJ1-1, with 7 bases lining up with TRBD1. Trimming cost V 3 bases and J 11 bases; bases outside gene matches: 6. Germline CDR1 and CDR2: MNHNS and SASEGT. CDR3 length: 12 residues. The CDR3 DNA reads TGTGCCAGCAGTGACGGGAGGGGGCCTGCTTTCTTT. Translation: CASSDGRGPAFF.

The CDR3 spells CASSFTGKANEKLFF. In DNA form, the CDR3 reads TGTGCCAGCAGCTTCACAGGGAAGGCTAATGAAAAACTGTTTTTT. The chain couples TRBV7-2 to TRBJ1-4; D possibly corresponds to TRBD1 (6 bases). The CDR3 contains 15 residues. V was pared by 3 bases and J by 3 bases, with 11 bases between. Germline V gives CDR1 SGHTA, CDR2 FQGNSA.

The J gene is TRBJ2-2, the V gene TRBV6-5; the match to TRBD2 covers 9 bases. The CDR3 contains 15 residues. The J segment lost 6 bases and the V segment lost 5 bases, leaving 7 bases of the junction unmatched. The germline CDR1 and CDR2 sequences are MNHEY and SVGAGI. CDR3 coding DNA: TGTGCCAGCAGTCTGGGACTAGCTACGGCCGGGGAGCTGTTTTTT. It codes for CASSLGLATAGELFF.

This chain links TRBV28 with TRBJ2-2; the D gene is possibly TRBD1 (6 bases). V dropped 6 bases and J dropped 1 base, with 9 bases sitting between them. CDR3 length: 14 residues. Germline V gene sequence: CDR1 MDHEN, CDR2 SYDVKM. CDR3 in amino acids: CASRTGLNTGELFF. DNA for the CDR3: TGTGCCAGCAGAACAGGGTTGAACACCGGGGAGCTGTTTTTT.

V and J are TRBV28 and TRBJ1-5; D call uncertain. The CDR3 loop spans 14 amino acids. The germline V gene encodes CDR1 MDHEN and CDR2 SYDVKM. V was shortened by 3 bases and J by 0 bases, with 6 bases between the two germline ends. CDR3 in DNA: TGTGCCAGCAGTTTCTCACCTAGCAATCAGCCCCAGCATTTT. The encoded protein is CASSFSPSNQPQHF.

The gene calls are TRBV28 and TRBJ2-7; D might be TRBD1 or TRBD2, each matching 6 bases. The CDR3 consists of 14 residues. Germline V gene data show CDR1 as MDHEN and CDR2 as SYDVKM. Trimming took 4 bases from V and 6 from J, leaving 16 bases between them. The CDR3, as DNA: TGTGCCAGCAGTTCCCTCCACGAGGGGGGCGAGCAGTACTTC. It specifies CASSSLHEGGEQYF.

DNA for the CDR3: TGTGCCTGGGACCGCTCCTACGAGCAGTACTTC. Translated: CAWDRSYEQYF. The V and J genes are TRBV30 and TRBJ2-7; no firm D call. Trimming stripped 5 bases from V and 0 bases from J, with 5 bases between. The CDR3 is 11 amino acids. In germline, CDR1 is GTSNPN, CDR2 SVGIG (reference sequence).

The chain joins TRBV30 to TRBJ2-4, with 11 bases fitting TRBD2. There are 18 residues in the CDR3. Per the germline V gene, CDR1 is GTSNPN and CDR2 is SVGIG (reference sequence). The J segment lost 0 bases and the V segment lost 8 bases, leaving 15 bases of the junction unmatched. The CDR3 coding sequence is TGTGCCCTTATCCCCGGGACTAGCGGTTCGCTAGCCAAAAACATTCAGTACTTC. Translation: CALIPGTSGSLAKNIQYF.

The J gene is TRBJ2-7, the V gene TRBV14, with 7 bases matching TRBD1. The V gene's germline CDR1 is SGHDN and CDR2 FVKESK. V gave up 0 bases and J gave up 2 bases; unmatched junction bases: 4. This CDR3 has 15 residues. CDR3 sequence reads: CASSQEGQTTYEQYF. Written as DNA, the CDR3 is TGTGCCAGCAGCCAAGAGGGACAGACAACCTACGAGCAGTACTTC. Full variable domain (rest looked up from reference TRBV14 and TRBJ2-7): EAGVTQFPSHSVIEKGQTVTLRCDPISGHDNLYWYRRVMGKEIKFLLHFVKESKQDESGMPNNRFLAERTGGTYSTLKVQPAELEDSGVYFCASSQEGQTTYEQYFGPGTRLTVT.

J is TRBJ2-7 and V is TRBV29-1; D may be TRBD1 (6 bases). Looked up from germline, CDR1 is SQVTM and CDR2 is ANQGSEA. The CDR3 runs 14 residues. Trimming stripped 2 bases from V and 3 bases from J, with 14 bases between. CDR3 protein: CSVEFGGYSYEQYF. CDR3 DNA: TGCAGCGTTGAATTTGGGGGCTATAGCTACGAGCAGTACTTC.